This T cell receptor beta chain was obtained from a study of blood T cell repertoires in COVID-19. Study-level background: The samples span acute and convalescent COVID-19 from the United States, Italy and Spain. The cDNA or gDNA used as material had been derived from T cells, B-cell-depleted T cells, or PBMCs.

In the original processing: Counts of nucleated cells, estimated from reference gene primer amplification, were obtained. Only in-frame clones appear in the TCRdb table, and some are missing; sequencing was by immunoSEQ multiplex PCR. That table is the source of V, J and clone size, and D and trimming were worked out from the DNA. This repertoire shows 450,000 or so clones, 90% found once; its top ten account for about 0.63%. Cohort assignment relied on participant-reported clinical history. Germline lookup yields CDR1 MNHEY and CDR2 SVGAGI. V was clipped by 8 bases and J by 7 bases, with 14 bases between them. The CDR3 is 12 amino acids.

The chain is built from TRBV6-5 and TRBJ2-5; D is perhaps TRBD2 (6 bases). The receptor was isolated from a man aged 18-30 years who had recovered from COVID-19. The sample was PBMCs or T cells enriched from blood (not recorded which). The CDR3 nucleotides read TGTGCCAGCGCGACGGAGGGCGGGACCCAGTACTTC. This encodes CASATEGGTQYF.